The clone carrying this T cell receptor (beta chain) has just a few counts. Researchers used 5'RACE with constant-segment primers to make TCR alpha and TCR beta cDNA libraries that carry sample barcodes and UMIs. TCRdb called the 5' RACE reads again in MiXCR, with one record for every CDR3 protein. The sample lists roughly 170,000 distinct CDR3 sequences, less than 20% occurring once. The data stem from a study of T-cell memory formation after mild COVID-19. Sequenced sample: PBMCs or a T cell subset sorted from them (not recorded which). This receptor was taken from a man in his late teens or twenties who had mild COVID-19 (a few samples of this study predate the infection). Cell type and time point are not known.

CDR3 DNA sequence: TGTGCCAGCAGCTTAGCGGGTCACTACTCTGGGGCCAACGTCCTGACTTTC. Residues: CASSLAGHYSGANVLTF. The V and J genes are TRBV7-2 and TRBJ2-6; D is uncertain. CDR1 is SGHTA and CDR2 is FQGNSA in the germline V gene. This CDR3 contains 17 residues. Trimming left V 0 bases short and J 0 bases short, with 9 bases between.